Shown below are 26 T cell receptor beta chains from a single sample sequenced in a study of blood T cell repertoires in COVID-19 (TCRdb year 2020). Receptor amplification or capture employed the immunoSEQ multiplex PCR assay. In its TCRdb copy, this immuneACCESS table keeps in-frame sequences only and misses some clones. Where compared with another copy, unresolved V genes explain less than half of these, and the others have no known cause. The sample records roughly 81,000 clones, around 80% of which are singletons. In total, the top ten clones hold 35% to 40% of the sample. Input material: peripheral blood. These receptors all stem from a man older than 75 with active or convalescent COVID-19.

The chain is built from TRBV7-8 and TRBJ2-7; TRBD1 might be the D (5 bases). The germline CDR1 and CDR2 sequences are SGHVS and FQNEAQ. This CDR3 spans 15 amino acids. Trimming took off 4 bases at V and 1 base at J, with 14 bases between the two ends. This CDR3 is CASSSSRVESYEQYF. CDR3 coding DNA: TGTGCCAGCAGCTCCTCCAGGGTTGAATCCTACGAGCAGTACTTC.

The V and J genes are TRBV27 and TRBJ1-2; D call uncertain. Germline V gives CDR1 MNHEY, CDR2 SMNVEV (reference sequence). Trimming removed 3 bases at V and 8 bases at J, with 13 bases between. The CDR3 runs 13 residues. The chain's CDR3 is CASSFRGFEGYTF. In DNA form, the CDR3 reads TGTGCCAGCAGTTTTCGTGGTTTTGAGGGCTACACCTTC.

V and J are TRBV27 and TRBJ2-1, with 7 nucleotides matching TRBD1. The germline gives CDR1 MNHEY, CDR2 SMNVEV (reference sequence). This CDR3 comprises 14 residues. Trimming at V came to 6 bases and at J to 4 bases, leaving 6 bases not matched to a gene. The CDR3 nucleotides are TGTGCCAGCAGCCTCGGACAGGTTTACAATGAGCAGTTCTTC. Residues: CASSLGQVYNEQFF.

The chain has TRBV7-8 and TRBJ2-2, with a possible D match to TRBD1 (6 bases). V shed 8 bases and J shed 0 bases, with 10 bases lying between them. The V gene's germline CDR1 is SGHVS and CDR2 FQNEAQ. This CDR3 has 14 amino acids. The CDR3 nucleotides read TGTGCCAGCGAGAGGGGGACGAACACCGGGGAGCTGTTTTTT. It encodes CASERGTNTGELFF.

The chain combines TRBV3-1 (or the pseudogene TRBV3-2) with TRBJ2-5; 7 nucleotides align to TRBD2. CDR3 length: 16 residues. Germline CDR1 LGHDT, CDR2 YNNKEL (reference sequence). J lost 0 bases, V lost 4 bases, and 8 bases had no gene match. The CDR3 spells CASSPPPTSNQETQYF. The CDR3 coding sequence is TGTGCCAGCAGCCCCCCCCCGACTAGCAACCAAGAGACCCAGTACTTC.

V gene TRBV6-5 combines with J gene TRBJ1-3; D is unresolved. From germline, CDR1 is MNHEY and CDR2 SVGAGI. Trimming removed 8 bases at V and 2 bases at J, with 10 bases between. The CDR3 length is 13 residues. The CDR3 DNA sequence: TGTGCCAGCTGTAGTTTAGCTGGAAACACCATATATTTT. Protein sequence: CASCSLAGNTIYF.

The gene calls are TRBV19 and TRBJ1-1; D gene uncertain. In germline, CDR1 is LNHDA, CDR2 SQIVND (reference sequence). V dropped 3 bases and J dropped 11 bases, with 16 bases sitting between them. This CDR3 has 13 residues. In DNA form, the CDR3 reads TGTGCCAGTAGTATTGACCCCGCATCGGGGGCTTTCTTT. It specifies CASSIDPASGAFF.

The chain links TRBV5-1 to TRBJ2-1, with 9 bases that match TRBD1. Germline CDR1 and CDR2: SGHRS and YFSETQ. CDR3 length equals 17 residues. V trimming: 4 bases; J trimming: 5 bases; junction bases outside the gene matches: 13. The CDR3 DNA is TGCGCCAGCAGCGCAACCACCGGGACAGGGTCTAACAATGAGCAGTTCTTC. This gives the protein CASSATTGTGSNNEQFF.

This clone was counted a single time. This chain connects TRBV28 to TRBJ1-3; no reliable D call. Germline V gene sequence: CDR1 MDHEN, CDR2 SYDVKM. CDR3 length equals 11 residues. The V end lost 10 bases, the J end lost 4 bases, and 8 bases lay between the germline ends. Here the CDR3 DNA reads TGTGCCACCGAAAGCGGAAACACCATATATTTT. Amino acids: CATESGNTIYF.

The genes are TRBV5-1 and TRBJ2-5; 9 bases align to TRBD2. CDR1 is SGHRS, CDR2 YFSETQ, per germline. The trim removed 0 bases at V and 5 bases at J, leaving 11 bases unmatched. The CDR3 consists of 17 residues. The CDR3 loop reads CASSLVLAGGLPETQYF. As DNA, the CDR3 is TGCGCCAGCAGCTTGGTGTTGGCGGGGGGGCTTCCCGAGACCCAGTACTTC.

J is TRBJ1-2 and V is TRBV5-6, with TRBD1 matching over 7 bases. Trimming cost V 0 bases and J 4 bases; bases outside gene matches: 6. CDR3 length: 15 amino acids. Germline assignment: CDR1 SGHDT and CDR2 YYEEEE. CDR3 in amino acids: CASSLARGFSYGYTF. The CDR3 DNA follows: TGTGCCAGCAGCTTGGCCAGGGGGTTTAGCTATGGCTACACCTTC.

J is TRBJ1-1 and V is TRBV5-4, with TRBD1 identical over 7 bases. V was clipped by 3 bases and J by 0 bases; unmatched bases: 2. The CDR3 contains 14 residues. Germline V gives CDR1 SGHNT, CDR2 YYREEE (reference sequence). DNA for the CDR3: TGTGCCAGCAGCTGGGGACAGTTGAACACTGAAGCTTTCTTT. Protein sequence: CASSWGQLNTEAFF.

This chain uses TRBV7-8 with TRBJ1-5; D is unclear. Germline lookup yields CDR1 SGHVS and CDR2 FQNEAQ. Deletions cut 0 bases from V and 2 bases from J, with 11 bases between. This CDR3 is built from 16 residues. CDR3 in amino acids: CASSLALAKGNQPQHF. The CDR3 bases are TGTGCCAGCAGCTTAGCGCTGGCAAAAGGCAATCAGCCCCAGCATTTT.

The CDR3 here is CATSDGRKRGRGNEQFF. The CDR3 DNA reads TGTGCCACCAGTGATGGCCGTAAGCGGGGGAGGGGGAATGAGCAGTTCTTC. V is TRBV24-1 and J is TRBJ2-1; TRBD2 agrees at 8 bases. The CDR3 extends over 17 amino acids. The germline gives CDR1 KGHDR, CDR2 SFDVKD. Trimming took 3 bases from V and 7 from J; bases not matched to a gene: 13.

This sequence joins TRBV15 and TRBJ2-7, with a tentative D call TRBD1 (6 bases). Germline values: CDR1 LNHNV, CDR2 YYDKDF (reference sequence). The V end lost 2 bases, the J end lost 4 bases, and 15 bases lay between the germline ends. The CDR3 runs to 15 residues. CDR3 sequence (DNA): TGTGCCACCAGCAGACCACAGGGTTACAATTACGAGCAGTACTTC. Amino acids: CATSRPQGYNYEQYF.

The chain has TRBV3-1 (or the pseudogene TRBV3-2) and TRBJ1-5; TRBD1 aligns across 7 bases. Germline trimming cut 1 base from V and 6 bases from J; bases unmatched to any gene: 15. This CDR3 contains 18 residues. Germline lookup yields CDR1 LGHDT and CDR2 YNNKEL (reference sequence). Written as DNA, the CDR3 is TGTGCCAGCAGCCAAGGAGGGGCAACAGGGGTTCGGATTCAGCCCCAGCATTTT. Amino acid sequence: CASSQGGATGVRIQPQHF.

V usage is TRBV6-5 and J usage is TRBJ2-3, with 9 bases identical to TRBD1. Trimming at V came to 5 bases and at J to 5 bases, leaving 5 bases not matched to a gene. There are 14 residues in the CDR3. From germline, CDR1 is MNHEY and CDR2 SVGAGI. In DNA, the CDR3 is TGTGCCAGCAGTACCGGGACAGGGCAAGATACGCAGTATTTT. This gives the protein CASSTGTGQDTQYF.

This clone has a handful of counts. Here the CDR3 reads CASSQGGMVGNSPLHF. CDR3 DNA: TGTGCCAGCAGCCAAGGAGGTATGGTTGGTAATTCACCCCTCCACTTT. This chain joins TRBV3-1 (or the pseudogene TRBV3-2) and TRBJ1-6, with D hard to call. V was cut by 1 base and J by 6 bases, with 13 bases left in between. CDR1 and CDR2 (germline): LGHDT, YNNKEL (reference sequence). The CDR3 extends over 16 amino acids.

Regarding this clone: Other DNA sequences of this sample code for an identical CDR3. This chain links TRBV5-6 with TRBJ2-2, with TRBD2 matching over 12 bases. CDR1 is SGHDT and CDR2 is YYEEEE in the germline V gene. The J segment lost 3 bases and the V segment lost 0 bases, leaving 0 bases of the junction unmatched. The CDR3 is made up of 16 amino acids. CDR3 amino acids: CASSLGLAGDTGELFF. Written as DNA, the CDR3 is TGTGCCAGCAGCTTGGGACTAGCGGGAGACACCGGGGAGCTGTTTTTT.

The chain is built from TRBV19 and TRBJ1-2, with D possibly matching TRBD1 (5 bases). The V and J ends lost 2 bases and 6 bases respectively, with 16 bases between them. Germline V gives CDR1 LNHDA, CDR2 SQIVND (reference sequence). The CDR3 is 15 residues long. CDR3 loop: CASSILGDGGDGYTF. The CDR3 DNA reads as TGTGCCAGTAGTATATTGGGGGACGGCGGGGATGGCTACACCTTC.

The chain recombines TRBV5-1 with TRBJ2-2; TRBD2 aligns across 7 bases. J was trimmed by 6 bases and V by 4 bases; bases with no gene match: 6. Germline assignment: CDR1 SGHRS and CDR2 YFSETQ. CDR3 length equals 14 residues. CDR3 DNA: TGCGCCAGCAGCCCGCCCCGGGAGGCCGGGGAGCTGTTTTTT. Translating gives CASSPPREAGELFF.

The chain recombines TRBV3-1 (or the pseudogene TRBV3-2) with TRBJ1-5; TRBD1 is a possible D gene (6 bases). The CDR3 is made up of 14 amino acids. Germline assignment: CDR1 LGHDT and CDR2 YNNKEL (reference sequence). Trimming pared 0 bases from V and 6 bases from J, leaving 9 bases between. The CDR3 DNA reads as TGTGCCAGCAGCCAAGAACAGGGCTTTCAGCCCCAGCATTTT. Protein product: CASSQEQGFQPQHF.

The CDR3 here is CASRSQPGQALDTQYF. CDR3 sequence (DNA): TGTGCCAGCAGGTCACAACCGGGACAGGCCTTAGATACGCAGTATTTT. This rearrangement joins TRBV28 to TRBJ2-3, with 8 bases matching TRBD1. Germline V lookup: CDR1 MDHEN, CDR2 SYDVKM. V gave up 6 bases and J gave up 5 bases; unmatched junction bases: 13. This CDR3 comprises 16 residues.

Worth noting for this clone: Because the CDR3 is missing its conserved closing phenylalanine or tryptophan, this is likely a read error. No DNA is shown, since the ends of the CDR3 on it are uncertain; the CDR3 is the one TCRdb lists. J is TRBJ2-7 and V is TRBV28; the D segment call TRBD2 is taken from the table without a DNA check. 13 amino acids form the CDR3, both terminal residues included. In germline, CDR1 is MDHEN, CDR2 SYDVKM. CDR3 region: CASSPLLAGGPSI.

CDR3 sequence reads: CASSLGTGAMNTEAFF. The DNA of the CDR3 is TGTGCCAGCAGCTTGGGGACAGGGGCCATGAACACTGAAGCTTTCTTT. The V call is TRBV7-6, the J call TRBJ1-1, with 10 bases identical to TRBD1. The ends lost 3 bases at V and 0 bases at J; junction bases unmatched: 4. From germline, CDR1 is SGHVS and CDR2 FNYEAQ. The CDR3 covers 16 residues. The variable domain in full, with the rest retrieved from reference TRBV7-6 and TRBJ1-1, is GAGVSQSPRYKVTKRGQDVALRCDPISGHVSLYWYRQALGQGPEFLTYFNYEAQQDKSGLPNDRFSAERPEGSISTLTIQRTEQRDSAMYRCASSLGTGAMNTEAFFGQGTRLTVV.

The V and J genes are TRBV4-2 and TRBJ1-5; weak D call: TRBD1 (6 bases). Between the trimmed V and J ends, which lost 1 base and 1 base, there was a span of 20 bases. Germline lookup yields CDR1 LGHNA and CDR2 YNFKEQ. The CDR3 covers 19 residues. CDR3: CASSQVGLGAGESNQPQHF. The CDR3, as DNA: TGTGCCAGCAGCCAAGTCGGCTTAGGTGCAGGGGAGAGCAATCAGCCCCAGCATTTT.